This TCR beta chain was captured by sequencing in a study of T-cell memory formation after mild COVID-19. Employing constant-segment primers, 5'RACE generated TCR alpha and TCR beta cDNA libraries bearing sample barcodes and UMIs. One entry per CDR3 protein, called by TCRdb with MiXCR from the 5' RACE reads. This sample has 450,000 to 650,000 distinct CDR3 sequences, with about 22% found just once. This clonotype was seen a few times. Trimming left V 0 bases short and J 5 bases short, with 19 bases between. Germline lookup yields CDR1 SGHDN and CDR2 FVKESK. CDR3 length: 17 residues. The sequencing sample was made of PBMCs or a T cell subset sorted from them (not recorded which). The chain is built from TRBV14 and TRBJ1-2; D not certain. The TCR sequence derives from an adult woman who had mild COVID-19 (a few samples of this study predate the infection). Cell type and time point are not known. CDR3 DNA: TGTGCCAGCAGCCAAGATGTCTTCGGGCGCGGGGATTATGGCTACACCTTC. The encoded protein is CASSQDVFGRGDYGYTF. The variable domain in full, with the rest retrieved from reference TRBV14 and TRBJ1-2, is EAGVTQFPSHSVIEKGQTVTLRCDPISGHDNLYWYRRVMGKEIKFLLHFVKESKQDESGMPNNRFLAERTGGTYSTLKVQPAELEDSGVYFCASSQDVFGRGDYGYTFGSGTRLTVV.